Shown below are 31 T cell receptor beta chains from a single sample sequenced in a study of blood T cell repertoires in COVID-19. Only in-frame clones appear in the TCRdb table, and some are missing; sequencing was by immunoSEQ multiplex PCR. The sample records approximately 93,000 clones, around 87% being singletons. The sequenced sample was peripheral blood. The receptors shown here come from a human donor in a cohort sampled during active COVID-19.

The genes are TRBV19 and TRBJ2-6, with D perhaps TRBD2 (5 bases). V was clipped by 6 bases and J by 0 bases, with 18 bases between them. Germline CDR1 LNHDA, CDR2 SQIVND (reference sequence). The CDR3 consists of 18 residues. The CDR3 DNA reads TGTGCCAGTAGCCGGACTGCCGGGGTGAGCTCTGGGGCCAACGTCCTGACTTTC. Its protein is CASSRTAGVSSGANVLTF.

The rearrangement links TRBV7-9 to TRBJ2-7, with TRBD2 matching over 8 bases. CDR1 and CDR2 (germline): SEHNR, FQNEAQ (reference sequence). The CDR3 runs to 16 residues. The V gene end was trimmed by 2 bases and the J gene end by 12 bases; junction bases not matched to a gene: 18. CDR3 sequence: CASSLHGGGSGSSWYF. The CDR3 region has the DNA TGTGCCAGCAGCTTACATGGAGGAGGCAGCGGGAGTAGTTGGTACTTC.

The chain carries TRBV14 and TRBJ2-1, with TRBD2 matching over 13 bases. V gave up 4 bases and J gave up 5 bases; unmatched junction bases: 8. The length of the CDR3 is 17 residues. The V gene's germline CDR1 is SGHDN and CDR2 FVKESK. In DNA form, the CDR3 reads TGTGCCAGCAGCCCACCTACCGGGACTAGCGGGAACAATGAGCAGTTCTTC. Amino acids: CASSPPTGTSGNNEQFF.

The sample holds one count of this clone. V and J are TRBV28 and TRBJ1-1, with D uncertain. Germline CDR1 reads MDHEN; CDR2 reads SYDVKM. CDR3 size: 16 residues. The V end was cut by 5 bases, the J end by 0 bases, with 16 bases between. In DNA, the CDR3 is TGTGCCAGCAGTGTACCCCGCGGCAGTATGAACACTGAAGCTTTCTTT. The encoded protein is CASSVPRGSMNTEAFF.

With respect to this clone: The junction differs from germline at one of its ends, possibly a read error. J is TRBJ2-5 and V is TRBV7-7, with D perhaps matching TRBD2 (6 bases). Germline V gene data show CDR1 as SSHAT and CDR2 as FNYEAQ (reference sequence). The CDR3 totals 14 residues. CDR3 coding DNA: TGTGCTAGCAGCCTACCTGAGGGGAGGGAGACCCAGTACTTC. It codes for CASSLPEGRETQYF.

V is TRBV7-9 and J is TRBJ2-7, with a possible D match to TRBD2 (6 bases). Trimming took off 3 bases at V and 3 bases at J, with 12 bases between the two ends. Germline CDR1 and CDR2: SEHNR and FQNEAQ (reference sequence). The length of the CDR3 is 14 residues. CDR3 DNA sequence: TGTGCCAGCAGCTTGGGAGGAACAGTCTACGAGCAGTACTTC. It encodes CASSLGGTVYEQYF. Combining the CDR3 with reference TRBV7-9 and TRBJ2-7 gives the whole variable domain DTGVSQNPRHKITKRGQNVTFRCDPISEHNRLYWYRQTLGQGPEFLTYFQNEAQLEKSRLLSDRFSAERPKGSFSTLEIQRTEQGDSAMYLCASSLGGTVYEQYFGPGTRLTVT.

The chain uses TRBV7-2 and TRBJ2-7; 13 bases fit TRBD2. Germline CDR1 is SGHTA and CDR2 is FQGNSA. This CDR3 contains 15 residues. The trim removed 5 bases at V and 2 bases at J, leaving 3 bases unmatched. The CDR3 protein is CASSKTSGRAYEQYF. CDR3 DNA sequence: TGTGCCAGCAGCAAAACTAGCGGGAGGGCCTACGAGCAGTACTTC.

The genes are TRBV19 and TRBJ2-7; 8 bases map to TRBD1. CDR3 length equals 17 residues. Per germline, CDR1 LNHDA and CDR2 SQIVND (reference sequence). J gave up 5 bases and V 1 base, and 13 bases lay outside the gene matches. The CDR3 is CASSIGSPAGGIHEQYF. The CDR3 DNA follows: TGTGCCAGTAGTATAGGATCCCCAGCAGGGGGCATCCACGAGCAGTACTTC.

This rearrangement joins TRBV18 to TRBJ2-1, with a possible D match to TRBD2 (5 bases). V was clipped by 3 bases and J by 4 bases, with 19 bases between them. This CDR3 has 17 amino acids. CDR1 is KGHSH and CDR2 is LQKENI in the germline V gene. CDR3 loop: CASSPPLWEPRYNEQFF. As DNA, the CDR3 is TGTGCCAGCTCACCGCCCTTGTGGGAGCCGCGGTACAATGAGCAGTTCTTC.

This rearrangement joins TRBV27 to TRBJ2-7; TRBD1 matches at 8 bases. The CDR3 runs to 15 residues. In germline, CDR1 is MNHEY, CDR2 SMNVEV (reference sequence). J gave up 3 bases and V 4 bases, and 8 bases lay outside the gene matches. The CDR3 sequence: CASSSPEGTGYEQYF. The CDR3 bases are TGTGCCAGCAGTTCCCCAGAGGGGACAGGCTACGAGCAGTACTTC.

V is TRBV19 and J is TRBJ2-7; 8 bases align to TRBD2. This CDR3 has 15 amino acids. The trim removed 6 bases at V and 2 bases at J, leaving 9 bases unmatched. The germline CDR1 and CDR2 sequences are LNHDA and SQIVND (reference sequence). The CDR3 sequence: CASRVTSGDAYEQYF. CDR3 in DNA: TGTGCCAGTAGGGTTACTAGCGGAGACGCCTACGAGCAGTACTTC.

The chain carries TRBV9 and TRBJ2-5; possibly TRBD2 for D (7 bases). This CDR3 contains 16 residues. Germline CDR1 is SGDLS and CDR2 is YYNGEE. Trimming took 0 bases from V and 5 from J, leaving 17 bases between them. CDR3 protein: CASSVEGGQGMETQYF. CDR3 coding DNA: TGTGCCAGCAGCGTAGAGGGGGGGCAAGGGATGGAGACCCAGTACTTC.

The chain couples TRBV9 to TRBJ2-2; 7 nucleotides align to TRBD1. Germline V gives CDR1 SGDLS, CDR2 YYNGEE. The CDR3 is 17 residues long. V lost 1 base and J lost 0; bases outside the gene matches: 6. Here the CDR3 reads CASSVWGQGANTGELFF. The CDR3 DNA sequence: TGTGCCAGCAGCGTATGGGGGCAGGGGGCGAACACCGGGGAGCTGTTTTTT.

V is TRBV7-3 and J is TRBJ2-5; 10 bases fit TRBD1. Germline assignment: CDR1 SGHTA and CDR2 FQGTGA. The trim removed 4 bases at V and 4 bases at J, leaving 6 bases unmatched. The CDR3 runs to 15 residues. As DNA, the CDR3 is TGTGCCAGCAGCTCAAATGGGGACAGGGGAGAGACCCAGTACTTC. Translating gives CASSSNGDRGETQYF.

V and J are TRBV15 and TRBJ2-6, with 10 nucleotides matching TRBD1. CDR3 length equals 19 residues. The ends lost 3 bases at V and 2 bases at J; junction bases unmatched: 10. From germline, CDR1 is LNHNV and CDR2 YYDKDF (reference sequence). The CDR3 spells CATSSSPRDRGAGANVLTF. The DNA of the CDR3 is TGTGCCACCAGCAGTTCTCCCCGGGACAGGGGAGCTGGGGCCAACGTCCTGACTTTC. Looking up the rest from reference TRBV15 and TRBJ2-6 gives the full variable domain: DAMVIQNPRYQVTQFGKPVTLSCSQTLNHNVMYWYQQKSSQAPKLLFHYYDKDFNNEADTPDNFQSRRPNTSFCFLDIRSPGLGDTAMYLCATSSSPRDRGAGANVLTFGAGSRLTVL.

CDR3: CASSSRRQVETQYF. The CDR3, as DNA: TGTGCCAGCAGTTCCAGGCGACAGGTTGAGACCCAGTACTTC. This chain joins TRBV28 and TRBJ2-5; maybe TRBD1 (6 bases). Germline V CDR1 and CDR2: MDHEN, SYDVKM. The CDR3 consists of 14 residues. V shed 4 bases and J shed 5 bases, with 14 bases lying between them.

The chain joins TRBV28 to TRBJ1-2; tentatively, D is TRBD1 (6 bases). The CDR3 is made up of 16 amino acids. Per the germline V gene, CDR1 is MDHEN and CDR2 is SYDVKM. The V and J ends lost 5 bases and 8 bases respectively, with 24 bases between them. The CDR3: CASSRYGGSATGGYTF. CDR3 nucleotide sequence: TGTGCCAGCAGTAGGTATGGGGGCTCAGCTACAGGCGGCTACACCTTC.

This chain uses TRBV5-1 with TRBJ1-2; TRBD1 matches at 8 bases. Germline assignment: CDR1 SGHRS and CDR2 YFSETQ. The ends lost 3 bases at V and 7 bases at J; junction bases unmatched: 8. CDR3 length: 14 residues. CDR3 loop: CASSSYDRGSGYTF. The CDR3 bases are TGCGCCAGCAGCTCGTACGACAGGGGTAGTGGCTACACCTTC.

This clone has just a few counts. V and J are TRBV4-1 and TRBJ1-2; 8 nucleotides match TRBD1. CDR1 MGHRA and CDR2 YSYEKL come from the germline V gene. The junction had 4 bases not matched to a gene; V was cut back by 2 bases and J by 8 bases. This CDR3 contains 13 residues. The CDR3: CASSQQGAVGYTF. The CDR3 DNA sequence: TGCGCCAGCAGCCAACAGGGGGCGGTAGGCTACACCTTC.

This clone showed up just a few times. V and J are TRBV5-1 and TRBJ1-6; TRBD1 is a possible D gene (6 bases). CDR1 is SGHRS and CDR2 is YFSETQ in the germline V gene. The CDR3 consists of 15 residues. Trimming took off 1 base at V and 7 bases at J, with 12 bases between the two ends. CDR3 sequence: CASSLRGAANSPLHF. CDR3 nucleotides: TGCGCCAGCAGCTTGCGGGGGGCGGCCAATTCACCCCTCCACTTT. Based on the CDR3 plus reference TRBV5-1 and TRBJ1-6, the full variable domain is KAGVTQTPRYLIKTRGQQVTLSCSPISGHRSVSWYQQTPGQGLQFLFEYFSETQRNKGNFPGRFSGRQFSNSRSEMNVSTLELGDSALYLCASSLRGAANSPLHFGNGTRLTVT.

The chain recombines TRBV19 with TRBJ2-1; weak D call: TRBD1 (5 bases). The CDR3 consists of 14 residues. V lost 5 bases, J lost 6 bases, and 14 bases lay in between. Germline CDR1 and CDR2: LNHDA and SQIVND (reference sequence). CDR3 nucleotide sequence: TGTGCCAGTAGTTCGACGGGTAGGGGCAATGAGCAGTTCTTC. It codes for CASSSTGRGNEQFF.

In its sample, this clone was seen once. This chain links TRBV30 with TRBJ1-4; maybe TRBD1 (5 bases). V was shortened by 2 bases and J by 0 bases, with 19 bases between the two germline ends. From germline, CDR1 is GTSNPN and CDR2 SVGIG (reference sequence). The CDR3 is 18 amino acids. This CDR3 is CAWSPTNGHFATNEKLFF. In nucleotides, the CDR3 is TGTGCCTGGAGTCCCACGAACGGACATTTTGCAACTAATGAAAAACTGTTTTTT.

The rearrangement uses TRBV7-3 and TRBJ1-2; no reliable D call. The CDR3 spans 15 residues. Trimming cost V 4 bases and J 4 bases, with 16 bases left between them. The germline CDR1 and CDR2 sequences are SGHTA and FQGTGA. CDR3 amino acids: CASSSRTDFGYGYTF. CDR3 DNA: TGTGCCAGCAGCTCCAGGACTGATTTCGGCTATGGCTACACCTTC. The full variable domain, rest sourced from reference TRBV7-3 and TRBJ1-2, is GAGVSQTPSNKVTEKGKYVELRCDPISGHTALYWYRQSLGQGPEFLIYFQGTGAADDSGLPNDRFFAVRPEGSVSTLKIQRTERGDSAVYLCASSSRTDFGYGYTFGSGTRLTVV.

V is TRBV28 and J is TRBJ2-7; a weak D match, TRBD2 (6 bases). The germline gives CDR1 MDHEN, CDR2 SYDVKM. The CDR3 is 14 residues long. Trimming stripped 0 bases from V and 2 bases from J, with 8 bases between. For the CDR3, the DNA is TGTGCCAGCAGTTTATGGAGGACTACCTACGAGCAGTACTTC. This codes for CASSLWRTTYEQYF.

The chain links TRBV28 to TRBJ2-1; 7 bases map to TRBD1. CDR1 and CDR2 (germline): MDHEN, SYDVKM. The CDR3 sequence is 16 residues long. With 6 bases clipped from V and 0 bases from J, the junction kept 8 bases outside the gene matches. The CDR3 region is CASSMDRSGSYNEQFF. The CDR3 nucleotides read TGTGCCAGCAGCATGGACAGGTCCGGCTCCTACAATGAGCAGTTCTTC.

This chain uses TRBV27 with TRBJ1-5; the match to TRBD1 covers 9 bases. J lost 1 base, V lost 4 bases, and 5 bases had no gene match. In germline, CDR1 is MNHEY, CDR2 SMNVEV (reference sequence). CDR3 length equals 16 residues. CDR3 loop: CASSSQGQGSNQPQHF. DNA for the CDR3: TGTGCCAGCAGTTCTCAGGGACAGGGAAGCAATCAGCCCCAGCATTTT.

V usage is TRBV7-8 and J usage is TRBJ2-7; weak D call: TRBD1 (5 bases). The germline V gene has CDR1 SGHVS and CDR2 FQNEAQ. Between the trimmed V and J ends, which lost 0 bases and 0 bases, there was a span of 9 bases. CDR3 size: 15 residues. In nucleotides, the CDR3 is TGTGCCAGCAGCTTAGCTGACAGAAGCTCCTACGAGCAGTACTTC. Protein product: CASSLADRSSYEQYF.

The chain combines TRBV19 with TRBJ1-5; 7 bases match TRBD1. Germline values: CDR1 LNHDA, CDR2 SQIVND (reference sequence). J gave up 14 bases and V 3 bases, and 10 bases lay outside the gene matches. The CDR3 has 13 residues. The CDR3 DNA is TGTGCCAGTAGTATCCCGGTCGACAGGGTTGAGCATTTT. Translated: CASSIPVDRVEHF.

The CDR3 DNA reads TGTGCCAGCAGTATCGGACTAGCGGGAGACGAGCAGTACTTC. Its protein product is CASSIGLAGDEQYF. The rearrangement links TRBV6-5 to TRBJ2-7, with 13 bases identical to TRBD2. Germline lookup yields CDR1 MNHEY and CDR2 SVGAGI. V shed 5 bases and J 5 bases; nucleotides not matched to a gene: 3. The CDR3 has 14 residues.

The chain couples TRBV28 to TRBJ2-5; TRBD1 matches at 9 bases. The junction had 8 bases not matched to a gene; V was cut back by 3 bases and J by 0 bases. The CDR3 runs to 17 residues. Germline assignment: CDR1 MDHEN and CDR2 SYDVKM. The CDR3 sequence is CASSFGTGRRDQETQYF. The CDR3 DNA is TGTGCCAGCAGTTTCGGGACAGGGCGGCGAGACCAAGAGACCCAGTACTTC.

The chain combines TRBV4-2 with TRBJ2-5; D is possibly TRBD2 (6 bases). The V gene lost 1 base and the J gene lost 5 bases, with 23 bases spanning the gap. This CDR3 has 18 amino acids. Germline values: CDR1 LGHNA, CDR2 YNFKEQ. For the CDR3, the DNA is TGTGCCAGCAGCCAAGCTCCACTCCCCGGGGGTGCGTCGGAGACCCAGTACTTC. It is translated as CASSQAPLPGGASETQYF.